Shown below are 12 T cell receptor beta chains from a single sample sequenced in a study of cytomegalovirus exposure and HLA in healthy donors. With 60 Vbeta and 13 Jbeta primers, the PCR was carried out. Sequencing used immunoSEQ multiplex PCR; TCRdb keeps in-frame clones, though not all of them. The table shows 150,000 or so clones, with around 73% occurring only once. The sequenced sample consisted of PBMCs. The receptors shown here come from a woman younger than 35 in good health and CMV-seronegative.

The V and J genes are TRBV7-9 and TRBJ1-5; D is undetermined. The CDR3 sequence is 13 residues long. Trimming pared 4 bases from V and 2 bases from J, leaving 6 bases between. Germline-derived CDR1 and CDR2 are SEHNR and FQNEAQ (reference sequence). CDR3 amino acids: CASSYTGNQPQHF. CDR3 coding DNA: TGTGCCAGCAGCTATACTGGCAATCAGCCCCAGCATTTT.

The rearrangement uses TRBV28 and TRBJ1-5, with TRBD1 identical over 7 bases. The CDR3 has 14 amino acids. Germline CDR1 is MDHEN and CDR2 is SYDVKM. V trimming: 6 bases; J trimming: 4 bases; junction bases outside the gene matches: 6. The CDR3 spells CASRWDRRNQPQHF. In DNA, the CDR3 is TGTGCCAGCAGGTGGGACAGACGTAATCAGCCCCAGCATTTT.

V usage is TRBV19 and J usage is TRBJ1-6; the D gene is possibly TRBD1 (6 bases). The CDR3 loop spans 14 amino acids. The ends were cut back, 9 bases at V and 7 bases at J, with 16 bases in the middle. Germline loops: CDR1 LNHDA, CDR2 SQIVND (reference sequence). CDR3 amino acids: CASRRGDNNSPLHF. The CDR3, as DNA: TGTGCCAGCAGACGGGGGGACAACAATTCACCCCTCCACTTT.

This chain uses TRBV6-1 with TRBJ2-7; D might be TRBD2 (6 bases). This CDR3 contains 12 residues. From germline, CDR1 is MNHNS and CDR2 SASEGT. V was clipped by 6 bases and J by 9 bases, with 15 bases between them. This chain's CDR3 is CASRPTSKGQYF. CDR3 DNA: TGTGCCAGCAGGCCCACTAGCAAGGGGCAGTACTTC.

The chain has TRBV5-4 and TRBJ1-1; no definite D call. This CDR3 comprises 16 residues. Trimming removed 4 bases from V and 5 bases from J, with 21 bases in between. Germline V gene lookup returns CDR1 SGHNT and CDR2 YYREEE (reference sequence). CDR3 nucleotides: TGTGCCAGCAGCCTTAACGTCGGAGGGATAAGTACTGAAGCTTTCTTT. It yields the protein CASSLNVGGISTEAFF. The entire variable domain, with the rest obtained from reference TRBV5-4 and TRBJ1-1, is as follows: ETGVTQSPTHLIKTRGQQVTLRCSSQSGHNTVSWYQQALGQGPQFIFQYYREEENGRGNFPPRFSGLQFPNYSSELNVNALELDDSALYLCASSLNVGGISTEAFFGQGTRLTVV.

The chain recombines TRBV4-1 with TRBJ2-2; tentative D call: TRBD1 (5 bases). V was pared by 10 bases and J by 7 bases, with 22 bases between. The CDR3 is 15 amino acids. Germline V gives CDR1 MGHRA, CDR2 YSYEKL. CDR3 sequence (DNA): TGCGCCACCAAGGACACCCGAAGACTCGTCGGGGAGCTGTTTTTT. This codes for CATKDTRRLVGELFF.

V gene TRBV5-6 combines with J gene TRBJ1-1; D call uncertain. Germline CDR1 SGHDT, CDR2 YYEEEE. CDR3 length equals 14 residues. The germline V and J ends were trimmed by 0 bases and 4 bases, with 10 bases remaining between them. The CDR3 sequence is CASSLGRPGTEAFF. The CDR3 DNA follows: TGTGCCAGCAGCTTGGGGCGACCGGGCACTGAAGCTTTCTTT.

V and J are TRBV4-1 and TRBJ1-2; 7 bases are shared with TRBD1. Germline CDR1 MGHRA, CDR2 YSYEKL. The CDR3 has 17 residues. Losses at the gene ends were 0 bases for V and 6 bases for J; bases not matched to a gene: 13. Here the CDR3 reads CASSQEDRRGLWNGYTF. In nucleotides, the CDR3 is TGCGCCAGCAGCCAAGAGGATAGAAGGGGGCTGTGGAATGGCTACACCTTC.

This sequence joins TRBV10-2 and TRBJ1-4, with D possibly being TRBD1 (5 bases). Trimming cost V 5 bases and J 3 bases, with 13 bases left between them. The CDR3 has 15 amino acids. Germline V lookup: CDR1 WSHSY, CDR2 SAAADI. Here the CDR3 DNA reads TGCGCCAGCAGTCTTAGGCAGGGTCCTAATGAAAAACTGTTTTTT. Its translation: CASSLRQGPNEKLFF.

This clone came up once. CDR3 coding DNA: TGTGCCAGCAGTTCGTGGGGGGTCGAAGGGGTGTACGAGCAGTACTTC. Its translation is CASSSWGVEGVYEQYF. The chain recombines TRBV28 with TRBJ2-7, with D maybe TRBD2 (6 bases). CDR1 is MDHEN, CDR2 SYDVKM, per germline. The ends were cut back, 4 bases at V and 4 bases at J, with 20 bases in the middle. The CDR3 loop spans 16 amino acids.

The V call is TRBV25-1, the J call TRBJ2-1, with a tentative D call TRBD1 (6 bases). The V end lost 5 bases, the J end lost 4 bases, and 12 bases lay between the germline ends. CDR3 length equals 14 residues. From germline, CDR1 is MGHDK and CDR2 SYGVNS. CDR3 sequence (DNA): TGTGCCAGCAGTTGGGGGCACGTATACAATGAGCAGTTCTTC. This translates into CASSWGHVYNEQFF.

Here the CDR3 reads CASSSGTGRSTEAFF. The CDR3, as DNA: TGTGCCAGCAGCTCAGGGACAGGGCGAAGCACTGAAGCTTTCTTT. This chain uses TRBV5-8 with TRBJ1-1; 9 bases agree with TRBD1. The CDR3 runs 15 residues. J lost 4 bases, V lost 3 bases, and 7 bases had no gene match. The germline gives CDR1 SGHTS, CDR2 YDEGEE.